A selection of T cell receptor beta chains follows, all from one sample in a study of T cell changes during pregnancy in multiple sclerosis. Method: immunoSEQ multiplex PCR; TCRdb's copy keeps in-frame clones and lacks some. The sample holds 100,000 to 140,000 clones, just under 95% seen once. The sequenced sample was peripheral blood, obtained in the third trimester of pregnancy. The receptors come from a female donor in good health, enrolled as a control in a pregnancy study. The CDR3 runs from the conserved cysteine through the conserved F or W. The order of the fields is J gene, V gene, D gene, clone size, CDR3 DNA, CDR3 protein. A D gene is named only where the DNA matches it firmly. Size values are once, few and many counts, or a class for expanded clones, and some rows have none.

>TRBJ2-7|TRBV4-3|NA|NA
TGCGCCAGCAGCCAAGATGGGGGGAGCTCCTACGAGCAGTACTTC
CASSQDGGSSYEQYF
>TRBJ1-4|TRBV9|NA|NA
TGTGCCAGCAGCCCGAGACAGAACGGGAATGAAAAACTGTTTTTT
CASSPRQNGNEKLFF
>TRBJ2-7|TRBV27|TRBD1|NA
TGTGCCAGCAGTCCCGGGACAGGGAACAAGTACTTC
CASSPGTGNKYF
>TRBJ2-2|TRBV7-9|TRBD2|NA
TGTGCCAGCAGCTTACCCGGACTAGGGACCGGGGAGCTGTTTTTT
CASSLPGLGTGELFF
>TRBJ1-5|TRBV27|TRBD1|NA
TGTGCCAGCAGTTTATCGGGAACAGGGGGACAGCCCCAGCATTTT
CASSLSGTGGQPQHF
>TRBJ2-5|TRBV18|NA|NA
TGTGCCAGCTCAATAGAACTCCAAGAGACCCAGTACTTC
CASSIELQETQYF
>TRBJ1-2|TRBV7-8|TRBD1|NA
TGTGCCAGCAGCTTAGATTGGGACAGGGATATTGGCTATGGCTACACCTTC
CASSLDWDRDIGYGYTF
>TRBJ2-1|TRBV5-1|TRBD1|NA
TGCGCCAGCAGCTTTGGGACAGCCGACAATGAGCAGTTCTTC
CASSFGTADNEQFF
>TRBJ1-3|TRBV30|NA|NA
TGTGCCTGGAGTGCAGGAGGCCTGGGAAACACCATATATTTT
CAWSAGGLGNTIYF
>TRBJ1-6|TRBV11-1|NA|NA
TGTGCCAGCAGCTTAGAACGTGGGCAGCCCTTGGGACCCCTCCACTTT
CASSLERGQPLGPLHF
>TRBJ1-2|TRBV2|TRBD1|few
TGTGCCAGCAGCGCCACAGGGGGTCTTGGCTACACCTTC
CASSATGGLGYTF
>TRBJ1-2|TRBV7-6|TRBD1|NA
TGTGCCAGCAGCCAGGGACAGGGCTATGGCTACACCTTC
CASSQGQGYGYTF
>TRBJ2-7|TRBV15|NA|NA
TGTGCCACCAGCAGTTCCTCAGGGGATCAGGGGCCTGCGGCCTACGAGCAGTACTTC
CATSSSSGDQGPAAYEQYF
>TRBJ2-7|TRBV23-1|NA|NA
TGCGCCAGCAGTCACCCCGCAGGCCCCTACGAGCAGTACTTC
CASSHPAGPYEQYF
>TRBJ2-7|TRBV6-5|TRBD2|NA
TGTGCCAGCAGTTACCCCCGGAGGGGCGGGGGGTACGAGCAGTACTTC
CASSYPRRGGGYEQYF
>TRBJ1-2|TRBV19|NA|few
TGTGCCAGTAGTACCGCGGGGGGTATAGGCGGCTACACCTTC
CASSTAGGIGGYTF
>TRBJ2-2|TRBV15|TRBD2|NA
TGTGCCACCAGCAGAGGTCTAGCGGGGACTCTCACCGGGGAGCTGTTTTTT
CATSRGLAGTLTGELFF
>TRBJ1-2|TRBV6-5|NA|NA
TGTGCCAGCAAGGTACTATCTAACTATGGCTACACCTTC
CASKVLSNYGYTF
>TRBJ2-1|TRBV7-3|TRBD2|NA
TGTGCCAGCAGCTCTCCGGGGGGGAGGGGGGCAGGTGAGCAGTTCTTC
CASSSPGGRGAGEQFF
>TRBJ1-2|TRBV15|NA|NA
TGTGCCACCAGCAGAGGAAAGGGAGATGGCTATGGCTACACCTTC
CATSRGKGDGYGYTF
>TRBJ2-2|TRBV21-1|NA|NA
TGTGCCAGCAGCAAAACGGGAAGGACAGGAGGGGCTCACGGGGAGCTGTTTTTT
CASSKTGRTGGAHGELFF
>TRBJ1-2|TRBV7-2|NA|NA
TGTGCCAGCAGCTTATCCCGGGACACCATTAACTATGGCTACACCTTC
CASSLSRDTINYGYTF
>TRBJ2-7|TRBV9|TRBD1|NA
TGTGCCAGCAGCGCCGGGACAGGGGGCTTTGAGCAGTACTTC
CASSAGTGGFEQYF
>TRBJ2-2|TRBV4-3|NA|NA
TGCGCCAGCAGCCAAGTTGGTGGGCAGTTAAACACCGGGGAGCTGTTTTTT
CASSQVGGQLNTGELFF
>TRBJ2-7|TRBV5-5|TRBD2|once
TGTGCCAGCAGCTTGGGACTAGCGGGGGACTCCTACGAGCAGTACTTC
CASSLGLAGDSYEQYF
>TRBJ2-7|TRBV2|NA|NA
TGTGCCAGCCTCTCCGCGCCGCAATCCTACGAGCAGTACTTC
CASLSAPQSYEQYF
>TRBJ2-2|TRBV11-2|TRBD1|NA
TGTGCCAGCAGCTTCGGGACAGGGAACACCGGGGAGCTGTTTTTT
CASSFGTGNTGELFF
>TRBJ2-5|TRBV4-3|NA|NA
TGCGCCAGCAGCCGAGACGGCGTTCAGGGGGGAAAAGAGACCCAGTACTTC
CASSRDGVQGGKETQYF
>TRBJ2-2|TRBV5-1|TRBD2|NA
TGCGCCAGCAGCCCTCCCGGGACTAGCGGCACCGGGGAGCTGTTTTTT
CASSPPGTSGTGELFF
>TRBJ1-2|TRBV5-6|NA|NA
TGTGCCAGCAGCTTGGACGGTTACTATGGCTACACCTTC
CASSLDGYYGYTF
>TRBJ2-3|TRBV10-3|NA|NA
TGTGCCATCAGTGAGTCAGTAGCTCCAGATACGCAGTATTTT
CAISESVAPDTQYF